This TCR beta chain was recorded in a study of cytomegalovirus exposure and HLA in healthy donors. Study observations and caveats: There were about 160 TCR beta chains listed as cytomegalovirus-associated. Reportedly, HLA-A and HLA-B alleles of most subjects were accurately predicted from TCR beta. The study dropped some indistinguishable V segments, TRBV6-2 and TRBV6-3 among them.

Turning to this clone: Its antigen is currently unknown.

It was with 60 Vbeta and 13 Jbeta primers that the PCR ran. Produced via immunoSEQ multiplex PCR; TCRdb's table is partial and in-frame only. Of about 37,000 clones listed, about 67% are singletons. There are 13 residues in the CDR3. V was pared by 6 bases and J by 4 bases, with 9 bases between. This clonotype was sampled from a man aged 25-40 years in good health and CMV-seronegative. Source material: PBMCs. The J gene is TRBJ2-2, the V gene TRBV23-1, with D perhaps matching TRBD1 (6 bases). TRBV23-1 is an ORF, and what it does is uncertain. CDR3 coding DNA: TGCGCCAGCAGACAGGGATTCACCGGGGAGCTGTTTTTT. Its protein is CASRQGFTGELFF.